The 19 T cell receptor beta chains below come from one sample, sequenced in a study of CD8+ T cells in alopecia areata. As for treatment: oral pan-JAK inhibitor, 5-10 mg twice daily. Extracted from the samples, RNA was reverse transcribed into cDNA to serve as the sequencing template. The assay was immunoSEQ multiplex PCR, and TCRdb's table has in-frame clones only and misses some. Of about 270,000 clones in the sample, 45% to 70% are singletons; the top ten hold 0.8% to 1%. This specimen was CD4+ T cells sorted from blood, taken at week 52, from a patient treated with tofacitinib. Every receptor here comes from a human donor with alopecia areata.

Of note for this clone: The sample has other DNA sequences that encode this CDR3 too. The chain joins TRBV5-1 to TRBJ2-3; no firm D call. Per the germline V gene, CDR1 is SGHRS and CDR2 is YFSETQ. The ends were cut back, 3 bases at V and 0 bases at J, with 8 bases in the middle. The CDR3 is made up of 14 amino acids. CDR3 nucleotides: TGCGCCAGCAGCTCCCCTGACAGCACAGATACGCAGTATTTT. As protein: CASSSPDSTDTQYF.

The J gene is TRBJ2-7, the V gene TRBV5-1; 7 bases fit TRBD1. Germline V gene data show CDR1 as SGHRS and CDR2 as YFSETQ. V was pared by 4 bases and J by 4 bases, with 5 bases of the junction left unmatched. The CDR3 totals 13 residues. CDR3 sequence (DNA): TGCGCCAGCAGCAGGGACAGTGGGTACGAGCAGTACTTC. Its protein is CASSRDSGYEQYF.

This clone was detected only a few times. The chain is built from TRBV4-1 and TRBJ2-1; 11 bases fit TRBD2. Germline V gene data show CDR1 as MGHRA and CDR2 as YSYEKL. This CDR3 has 16 amino acids. Trimming removed 3 bases from V and 3 bases from J; junction bases left unmatched: 4. Here the CDR3 reads CASSHLLAGGYNEQFF. The CDR3 DNA follows: TGCGCCAGCAGCCACCTGCTAGCGGGGGGCTACAATGAGCAGTTCTTC.

The genes are TRBV19 and TRBJ1-4, with D hard to call. V lost 5 bases and J lost 4, with 14 bases in between. Germline V gives CDR1 LNHDA, CDR2 SQIVND (reference sequence). The CDR3 spans 15 residues. The CDR3 protein is CASSEQSSLNEKLFF. The CDR3 DNA sequence: TGTGCCAGTAGTGAACAGTCGTCCCTTAATGAAAAACTGTTTTTT. Together with reference TRBV19 and TRBJ1-4, the CDR3 gives the full variable domain: DGGITQSPKYLFRKEGQNVTLSCEQNLNHDAMYWYRQDPGQGLRLIYYSQIVNDFQKGDIAEGYSVSREKKESFPLTVTSAQKNPTAFYLCASSEQSSLNEKLFFGSGTQLSVL.

The gene calls are TRBV18 and TRBJ2-5, with D perhaps matching TRBD1 (5 bases). This CDR3 is 14 amino acids long. Germline assignment: CDR1 KGHSH and CDR2 LQKENI. The V and J ends lost 3 bases and 1 base respectively, with 9 bases between them. CDR3 sequence reads: CASSPNTGQETQYF. Written as DNA, the CDR3 is TGTGCCAGCTCACCGAACACAGGCCAAGAGACCCAGTACTTC.

This clone has a handful of counts. The V call is TRBV29-1, the J call TRBJ2-7; 8 nucleotides match TRBD1. Germline CDR1 SQVTM, CDR2 ANQGSEA. The CDR3 has 17 residues. The junction had 18 bases not matched to a gene; V was cut back by 6 bases and J by 2 bases. CDR3: CSVQGAIGGTGPYEQYF. CDR3 sequence (DNA): TGCAGCGTCCAAGGGGCGATAGGCGGGACAGGACCCTACGAGCAGTACTTC.

This CDR3 reads CAWSGLGSSNQPQHF. The CDR3 nucleotides read TGTGCCTGGAGTGGTTTAGGGTCCTCTAATCAGCCCCAGCATTTT. The chain couples TRBV30 to TRBJ1-5; D unresolved. This CDR3 is built from 15 residues. CDR1 is GTSNPN and CDR2 is SVGIG in the germline V gene (reference sequence). Trimming pared 1 base from V and 4 bases from J, leaving 14 bases between.

The chain recombines TRBV10-3 with TRBJ2-7; 7 bases map to TRBD2. Germline V lookup: CDR1 ENHRY, CDR2 SYGVKD. This CDR3 region has 13 residues. Trimming cost V 3 bases and J 7 bases; bases outside gene matches: 6. CDR3 sequence reads: CAISDSGTKEQYF. The CDR3 nucleotides read TGTGCCATCAGTGATTCCGGGACTAAGGAGCAGTACTTC.

The CDR3 sequence is CASGPSTDTQYF. For the CDR3, the DNA is TGTGCCAGCGGCCCCAGCACAGATACGCAGTATTTT. This chain connects TRBV4-2 to TRBJ2-3, with no clear D. Germline-derived CDR1 and CDR2 are LGHNA and YNFKEQ. This CDR3 contains 12 residues. V lost 8 bases and J lost 0, with 6 bases in between.

This chain connects TRBV6-5 to TRBJ1-1, with 7 bases aligning to TRBD1. The CDR3 covers 13 residues. The germline V gene encodes CDR1 MNHEY and CDR2 SVGAGI. V lost 6 bases and J lost 4; bases outside the gene matches: 5. The CDR3 DNA sequence: TGTGCCAGCAGCCAAGACAGGGTCACTGAAGCTTTCTTT. Amino acid sequence: CASSQDRVTEAFF.

The V gene is TRBV9, the J gene TRBJ2-3, with a weak D call TRBD2 (6 bases). The CDR3 is made up of 14 amino acids. CDR1 and CDR2 from the germline V gene are SGDLS and YYNGEE. The germline V and J ends were trimmed by 2 bases and 4 bases, with 11 bases remaining between them. CDR3 amino acids: CASSVEGIADTQYF. The CDR3 DNA reads TGTGCCAGCAGCGTGGAGGGAATCGCAGATACGCAGTATTTT.

The chain carries TRBV11-2 and TRBJ2-7, with 11 bases lining up with TRBD2. Per germline, CDR1 SGHAT and CDR2 FQNNGV. The length of the CDR3 is 19 residues. The V gene end was trimmed by 3 bases and the J gene end by 6 bases; junction bases not matched to a gene: 19. The DNA for the CDR3 is TGTGCCAGCAGCTTCCGCCTAACATTGACTAGCGGGACCCTCCCCGAGCAGTACTTC. Translated, it gives CASSFRLTLTSGTLPEQYF.

V gene TRBV10-3 combines with J gene TRBJ2-5; D assignment may be TRBD1 or TRBD2 (6 bases each). The CDR3 length is 12 residues. From germline, CDR1 is ENHRY and CDR2 SYGVKD. Trimming took 6 bases from V and 9 from J, leaving 14 bases between them. The CDR3 loop is CAISDVRGAQYF. CDR3 nucleotide sequence: TGTGCCATCAGCGACGTTAGGGGGGCCCAGTACTTC.

The chain joins TRBV15 to TRBJ2-7; D is possibly TRBD2 (5 bases). This CDR3 region has 16 residues. Germline V gene sequence: CDR1 LNHNV, CDR2 YYDKDF (reference sequence). Trimming shortened V by 3 bases and J by 3 bases, and 18 bases separated the two germline ends. CDR3 residues: CATSRGEPNSNYEQYF. Here the CDR3 DNA reads TGTGCCACCAGCAGGGGAGAACCGAACTCGAACTACGAGCAGTACTTC. Full variable domain (rest looked up from reference TRBV15 and TRBJ2-7): DAMVIQNPRYQVTQFGKPVTLSCSQTLNHNVMYWYQQKSSQAPKLLFHYYDKDFNNEADTPDNFQSRRPNTSFCFLDIRSPGLGDTAMYLCATSRGEPNSNYEQYFGPGTRLTVT.

The V gene is TRBV5-1, the J gene TRBJ1-6; TRBD1 matches 9 bases. V shed 3 bases and J 8 bases; nucleotides not matched to a gene: 6. CDR3 length: 15 amino acids. Germline-derived CDR1 and CDR2 are SGHRS and YFSETQ. Written as DNA, the CDR3 is TGCGCCAGCAGCTCTCCGGGACAGGGACATTCACCCCTCCACTTT. It yields the protein CASSSPGQGHSPLHF.

This clone was picked up a small number of times. The CDR3 sequence: CASIQERNQPQHF. CDR3 in DNA: TGTGCCAGCATACAGGAGCGCAATCAGCCCCAGCATTTT. This rearrangement joins TRBV2 to TRBJ1-5, with a possible D match to TRBD1 (5 bases). The CDR3 consists of 13 residues. The V end was cut by 7 bases, the J end by 2 bases, with 9 bases between. In germline, CDR1 is SNHLY, CDR2 FYNNEI.

The rearrangement uses TRBV25-1 and TRBJ2-5; 7 bases line up with TRBD1. Unmatched junction bases numbered 8, after V lost 6 bases and J lost 1 base. The CDR3 length is 15 residues. CDR1 MGHDK and CDR2 SYGVNS come from the germline V gene. In DNA form, the CDR3 reads TGTGCCAGCAGGAAAACTGGGGACAGCCAAGAGACCCAGTACTTC. Protein product: CASRKTGDSQETQYF.

This rearrangement joins TRBV29-1 to TRBJ2-5, with D tentatively TRBD1 (6 bases). This CDR3 comprises 16 residues. With 0 bases removed from V and 0 bases from J, the gap between germline ends came to 14 bases. Per the germline V gene, CDR1 is SQVTM and CDR2 is ANQGSEA. The CDR3, as DNA: TGCAGCGTTGAAGACTGGGACAACCAGTACCAAGAGACCCAGTACTTC. It translates to CSVEDWDNQYQETQYF.

The chain combines TRBV7-9 with TRBJ1-1; D is unclear. CDR3 length: 17 amino acids. V was shortened by 5 bases and J by 0 bases, with 19 bases between the two germline ends. Looked up from germline, CDR1 is SEHNR and CDR2 is FQNEAQ (reference sequence). CDR3 in DNA: TGTGCCAGCAGCCCCTTCCCAGGACGGGAGATGAACACTGAAGCTTTCTTT. This gives the protein CASSPFPGREMNTEAFF.